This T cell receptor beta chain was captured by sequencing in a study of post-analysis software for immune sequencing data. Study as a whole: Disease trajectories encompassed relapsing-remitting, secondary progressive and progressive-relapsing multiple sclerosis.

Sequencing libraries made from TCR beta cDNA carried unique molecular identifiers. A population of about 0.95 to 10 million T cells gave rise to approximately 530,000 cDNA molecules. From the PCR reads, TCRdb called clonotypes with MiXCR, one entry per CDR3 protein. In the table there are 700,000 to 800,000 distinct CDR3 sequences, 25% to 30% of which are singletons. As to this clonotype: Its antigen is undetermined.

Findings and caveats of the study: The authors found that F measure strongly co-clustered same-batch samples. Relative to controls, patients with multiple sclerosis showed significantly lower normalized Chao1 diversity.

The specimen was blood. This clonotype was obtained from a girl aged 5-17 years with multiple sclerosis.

Written as DNA, the CDR3 is TGCAGCGTTAAAATCCCCACGAACACTGAAGCTTTCTTT. Translated: CSVKIPTNTEAFF. The rearrangement joins TRBV29-1 to TRBJ1-1, with no clear D. This CDR3 region has 13 residues. Germline V gene data show CDR1 as SQVTM and CDR2 as ANQGSEA. The V gene lost 5 bases and the J gene lost 1 base, with 11 bases spanning the gap.